These T cell receptor beta chains were read from a single sample in a study of blood T cells in healthy people across ages. One entry per CDR3 protein results from TCRdb running MiXCR on the 5' RACE reads. The sample has around 970,000 distinct CDR3 sequences, roughly 50% seen once; the top ten hold 20% to 25%. Sequenced material: blood. All receptors come from a woman between 55 and 75 years old in good health. The CDR3 runs from the conserved cysteine through the conserved F or W. A D gene is named only where the DNA matches it firmly. The size field is filled for only some rows; it gives once, few, many or a size class.

j_call,v_call,d_call,clone_size,cdr3_nt,cdr3_aa
TRBJ2-7,TRBV20-1,-,-,TGCAGTGCAGAGGACAGTGGTTACGAGCAGTACTTC,CSAEDSGYEQYF
TRBJ2-3,TRBV9,TRBD2,-,TGTGCCAGCAGCCTAACTAGCGGACTCACAGATACGCAGTATTTT,CASSLTSGLTDTQYF
TRBJ2-1,TRBV25-1,-,few,TGTGCCAGCAGTGAGGCATCTAGCGCCTACAATGAGCAGTTCTTC,CASSEASSAYNEQFF
TRBJ2-5,TRBV29-1,TRBD2,few,TGCAGCGTTGAAGGGGGCGGGAGCGAACAGTACTTC,CSVEGGGSEQYF
TRBJ2-1,TRBV3-1,TRBD2,-,TGTGCCAGCAGTAACCGACTAGCGGGAGGATACTACAATGAGCAGTTCTTC,CASSNRLAGGYYNEQFF
TRBJ1-5,TRBV12-3/TRBV12-4,TRBD1,-,TGTGCCAGCAGTTTAGCGATGGACAGGGGCGGGCAGCCCCAGCATTTT,CASSLAMDRGGQPQHF
TRBJ2-3,TRBV4-3,TRBD2,few,TGCGCCAGCAGCCACCGAACTAGCGGCTCAGATACGCAGTATTTT,CASSHRTSGSDTQYF
TRBJ2-7,TRBV3-1,TRBD2,few,TGTGCCAGCAGTACAACTACTAGCGGGAACTACGAGCAGTACTTC,CASSTTTSGNYEQYF
TRBJ1-1,TRBV7-8,-,-,TGTGCCAGCAGCTTAAAGTTCGGCACTGAAGCTTTCTTT,CASSLKFGTEAFF
TRBJ2-1,TRBV4-3,-,few,TGCGCCAGCAGCCAAAGCCACGGAGGGCACGGGAACAATGAGCAGTTCTTC,CASSQSHGGHGNNEQFF
TRBJ2-7,TRBV5-1,TRBD1,few,TGCGCCAGTCATCCGGGACAGGGCGCCGCCTACGAGCAGTACTTC,CASHPGQGAAYEQYF
TRBJ2-7,TRBV28,TRBD1,-,TGTACCAGCAGTTTGGGACAGGGGCCCTACGAGCAGTACTTC,CTSSLGQGPYEQYF
TRBJ2-7,TRBV10-3,-,-,TGTGCCATCAGTCCAGGCCCCCCTACGTATGAGCAGTACTTC,CAISPGPPTYEQYF